A selection of T cell receptor beta chains follows, all from one sample in a study of OX40 agonist ivuxolimab in advanced cancers. Assay used: immunoSEQ multiplex PCR; TCRdb lists only in-frame clones, some missing. Here the sample spans around 62,000 clones, roughly 87% being singletons. This sample comprised CD4+ or CD8+ T cells sorted from blood, obtained in a trial of the OX40 agonist ivuxolimab. These receptors were obtained from an adult with an advanced solid tumor such as melanoma, head and neck, liver or kidney cancer. Both conserved end residues are part of each CDR3. Clone size is stated in some rows and not others, as once, few, many or a class when expanded.

j_gene | abundance | v_gene | CDR3aa
TRBJ2-3 | - | TRBV11-2 | CASSLGGRGTDTQYF
TRBJ2-1 | - | TRBV4-3 | CASSLQIWGTGGPGSEQFF
TRBJ2-3 | - | TRBV5-1 | CASSFGLASGTDTQYF
TRBJ1-1 | - | TRBV6-1 | CASLTGNTEAFF
TRBJ2-3 | - | TRBV9 | CASSSGQVRDTQYF
TRBJ1-3 | - | TRBV4-3 | CASSQDRTAGNTIYF
TRBJ2-7 | - | TRBV6-1 | CASSEGGGSYEQYF
TRBJ2-3 | - | TRBV7-8 | CASSTQGKMALRDTQYF
TRBJ2-4 | - | TRBV6-1 | CASIGDRLAKNIQYF
TRBJ2-1 | - | TRBV7-9 | CASSLKDSRGYEQFF
TRBJ1-3 | - | TRBV9 | CASSEGSGNTIYF
TRBJ2-3 | - | TRBV7-9 | CASSLILAGGYTDTQYF
TRBJ2-3 | once | TRBV18 | CASSDPETPGLAGGLGTDTQYF
TRBJ2-1 | - | TRBV7-3 | CASSSLAGGPNEQFF
TRBJ1-5 | - | TRBV6-6 | CASSYRDRGGQPQHF
TRBJ1-2 | - | TRBV6-1 | CASSDQGEGYGYTF
TRBJ2-1 | - | TRBV14 | CASSPPVWRAAYNEQFF
TRBJ2-3 | - | TRBV11-2 | CASSSGLAGPRGDTQYF
TRBJ2-6 | - | TRBV7-9 | CASSLGLAGAGANVLTF
TRBJ2-3 | - | TRBV7-3 | CASSFSGRMDTQYF
TRBJ2-3 | - | TRBV28 | CASSLLGLAGGPDTQYF
TRBJ2-3 | - | TRBV11-2 | CASSPGTSGRPTDTQYF
TRBJ2-1 | - | TRBV27 | CASSFGNEQFF
TRBJ2-6 | - | TRBV7-9 | CASSLVTGSGSGANVLTF
TRBJ1-5 | - | TRBV10-2 | CASGRFQPQHF
TRBJ2-2 | few | TRBV5-1 | CASRPGRPTGELFF
TRBJ2-7 | - | TRBV6-5 | CASSPGTSYYEQYF
TRBJ2-3 | - | TRBV7-7 | CASSLGQGAPLSTDTQYF
TRBJ1-2 | - | TRBV2 | CASSVPGGYTF
TRBJ1-1 | - | TRBV19 | CASQSITSTEAFF
TRBJ1-1 | once | TRBV5-1 | CASSLNSIGENTEAFF
TRBJ2-3 | - | TRBV7-9 | CASSLELAGGSDTQYF
TRBJ2-1 | - | TRBV9 | CASSVEGGRGRGQFF
TRBJ2-1 | - | TRBV6-5 | CASSYKWEQFF
TRBJ2-2 | - | TRBV11-2 | CASRHRDRDTGELFF
TRBJ2-3 | - | TRBV18 | CASSPTPVGTDTQYF
TRBJ2-7 | - | TRBV28 | CASSPTPGLVWREYEQYF
TRBJ2-5 | - | TRBV11-2 | CASSLRGLGETQYF
TRBJ2-1 | - | TRBV14 | CASRGTSGSIEQFF
TRBJ2-3 | - | TRBV7-6 | CASSLGWGLAGLTDTQYF
TRBJ1-5 | - | TRBV19 | CASNHRGSNQPQHF
TRBJ2-1 | - | TRBV7-9 | CASSLVQVRYNEQFF
TRBJ1-2 | - | TRBV29-1 | CSVEGGPYGYTF
TRBJ1-5 | - | TRBV5-8 | CASSLEIGGRGQPQHF
TRBJ1-5 | - | TRBV6-5 | CASSSFGAGQPQHF
TRBJ2-3 | - | TRBV7-9 | CASSPPGSVDTQYF
TRBJ1-2 | - | TRBV19 | CASSSPRGGYYGYTF
TRBJ2-1 | - | TRBV5-5 | CASSHTEEQFF
TRBJ2-4 | - | TRBV7-9 | CASGEGMNIQYF